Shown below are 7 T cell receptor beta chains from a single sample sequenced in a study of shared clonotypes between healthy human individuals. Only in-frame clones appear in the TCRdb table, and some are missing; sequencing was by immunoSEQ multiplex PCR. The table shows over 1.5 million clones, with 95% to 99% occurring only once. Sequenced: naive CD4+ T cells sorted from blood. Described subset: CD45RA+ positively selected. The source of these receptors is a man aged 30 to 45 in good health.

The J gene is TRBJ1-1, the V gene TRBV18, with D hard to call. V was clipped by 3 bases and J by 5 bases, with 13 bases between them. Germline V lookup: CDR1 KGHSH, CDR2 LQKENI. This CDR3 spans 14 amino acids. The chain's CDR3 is CASSPSIHGTEAFF. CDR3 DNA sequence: TGTGCCAGCTCACCGTCGATACATGGGACTGAAGCTTTCTTT.

As DNA, the CDR3 is TGCGCCAGCAGCCAAGAGGAGGGGGGCGGTGAGCAGTTCTTC. Its translation: CASSQEEGGGEQFF. The chain carries TRBV4-1 and TRBJ2-1; tentatively, D is TRBD1 or TRBD2 (6 bases each). The CDR3 sequence is 14 residues long. The germline V gene encodes CDR1 MGHRA and CDR2 YSYEKL. Trimming stripped 0 bases from V and 9 bases from J, with 12 bases between.

The CDR3 bases are TGCGCCAGCAGCTTGGGGGTAGCGGGACAAGAGACCCAGTACTTC. It specifies CASSLGVAGQETQYF. The chain recombines TRBV5-1 with TRBJ2-5, with 8 bases identical to TRBD2. J gave up 2 bases and V 0 bases, and 3 bases lay outside the gene matches. CDR3 length: 15 residues. Germline-derived CDR1 and CDR2 are SGHRS and YFSETQ.

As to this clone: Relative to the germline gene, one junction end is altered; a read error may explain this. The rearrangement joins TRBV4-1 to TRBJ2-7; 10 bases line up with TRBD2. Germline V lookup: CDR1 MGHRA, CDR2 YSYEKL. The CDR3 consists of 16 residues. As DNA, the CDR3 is TGCGCCAGCAGCCGATCTAGCGGGAGAGCCCCCTACGAGCGGTACTTC. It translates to CASSRSSGRAPYERYF.

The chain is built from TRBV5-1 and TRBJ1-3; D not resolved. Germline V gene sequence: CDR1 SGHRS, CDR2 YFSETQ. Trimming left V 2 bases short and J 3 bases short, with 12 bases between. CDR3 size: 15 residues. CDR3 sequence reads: CASSLGNSIGNTIYF. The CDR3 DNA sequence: TGCGCCAGCAGCTTAGGGAATTCTATTGGAAACACCATATATTTT.

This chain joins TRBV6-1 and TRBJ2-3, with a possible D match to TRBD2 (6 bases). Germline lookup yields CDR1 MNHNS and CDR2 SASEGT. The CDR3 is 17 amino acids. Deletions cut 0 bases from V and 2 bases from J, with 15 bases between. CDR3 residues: CASSEARLAASTDTQYF. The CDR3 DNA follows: TGTGCCAGCAGTGAAGCGCGGTTAGCGGCCTCCACAGATACGCAGTATTTT.

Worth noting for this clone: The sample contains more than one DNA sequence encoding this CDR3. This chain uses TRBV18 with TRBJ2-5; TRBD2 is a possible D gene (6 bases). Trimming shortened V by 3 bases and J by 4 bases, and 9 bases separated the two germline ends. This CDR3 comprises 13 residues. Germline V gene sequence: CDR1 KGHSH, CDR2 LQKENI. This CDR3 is CASSPAGLETQYF. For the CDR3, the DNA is TGTGCCAGCTCACCGGCGGGGTTAGAGACCCAGTACTTC. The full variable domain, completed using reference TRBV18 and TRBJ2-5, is NAGVMQNPRHLVRRRGQEARLRCSPMKGHSHVYWYRQLPEEGLKFMVYLQKENIIDESGMPKERFSAEFPKEGPSILRIQQVVRGDSAAYFCASSPAGLETQYFGPGTRLLVL.